This paragraph reports one T cell receptor beta chain. The CDR3 runs to 12 residues. Germline V lookup: CDR1 MNHEY, CDR2 SVGAGI. Expressed TCRB transcripts were sequenced after all isolated RNA was converted to cDNA. The table came from immunoSEQ multiplex PCR; TCRdb's copy has only in-frame clones and leaves some out. The sample includes 450,000 to 600,000 clones, about 30% of them seen just once. This record belongs to a study of beta chain features in type 1 diabetes. In the study overall: Examination spanned around 110,000,000 sorted cells from all samples.

In total, each donor contributed a single heparinised blood draw that averaged around 100 mL. The chain couples TRBV6-5 to TRBJ1-3, with D uncertain. Sequenced: naive CD4+ T cells from blood. The TCR was taken from a man in his late teens or twenties in good health. The CDR3 coding sequence is TGTGCGACGAGGGAAGCTGGAAACACCATATATTTT. Amino acids: CATREAGNTIYF.